The 27 T cell receptor beta chains below all came from one sample that was sequenced in a study of technical replicates of blood from several donors. Profiling relied on immunoSEQ multiplex PCR, and the TCRdb table lists in-frame clones only, not all of them. The sample holds 95,000 to 100,000 clones, just over 95% seen once. Sequences were obtained from T cells isolated from PBMCs. The receptors here all came from a human donor in good health.

The V gene is TRBV19, the J gene TRBJ2-2; weak D call: TRBD2 (6 bases). V lost 6 bases and J 0 bases, leaving 26 bases between the germline ends. The length of the CDR3 is 20 residues. The germline V gene has CDR1 LNHDA and CDR2 SQIVND (reference sequence). The CDR3 protein is CASSPSGRESFSTNTGELFF. The DNA of the CDR3 is TGTGCCAGTAGCCCCTCGGGCCGGGAGTCCTTTTCAACGAACACCGGGGAGCTGTTTTTT.

The CDR3 DNA reads as TGTGCCAGCAGTTTACGGGGGGGTTGGAACCCCCACGAGCAGTACTTC. This sequence encodes CASSLRGGWNPHEQYF. The V and J genes are TRBV28 and TRBJ2-7; 8 bases are shared with TRBD2. Germline values: CDR1 MDHEN, CDR2 SYDVKM. The junction had 11 bases not matched to a gene; V was cut back by 2 bases and J by 5 bases. This CDR3 contains 16 residues.

The V and J genes are TRBV19 and TRBJ2-7, with no clear D. The germline V gene encodes CDR1 LNHDA and CDR2 SQIVND (reference sequence). This CDR3 has 14 amino acids. V was cut by 1 base and J by 0 bases, with 7 bases left in between. This chain's CDR3 is CASSIGRSSYEQYF. The CDR3 coding sequence is TGTGCCAGTAGTATAGGCCGGAGCTCCTACGAGCAGTACTTC.

This rearrangement joins TRBV5-3 to TRBJ2-7; no reliable D call. TRBV5-3 is recorded as an ORF, its role being uncertain. The CDR3 is 16 residues long. V lost 1 base, J lost 5 bases, and 19 bases lay in between. The CDR3 protein is CARSLLLSSRIHEQYF. DNA for the CDR3: TGTGCCAGAAGCTTGCTGTTGAGTAGTAGAATCCACGAGCAGTACTTC.

The rearrangement uses TRBV14 and TRBJ1-1; a possible D gene is TRBD1 (5 bases). V was trimmed by 4 bases and J by 3 bases, leaving 9 bases between them. The germline gives CDR1 SGHDN, CDR2 FVKESK. This CDR3 has 13 amino acids. The CDR3 reads CASSPTGDTEAFF. As DNA, the CDR3 is TGTGCCAGCAGCCCGACGGGGGACACTGAAGCTTTCTTT.

In this sample, this clone turned up a few times. The V call is TRBV6-1, the J call TRBJ1-3; 8 bases line up with TRBD1. V lost 6 bases to trimming and J lost 2 bases; unmatched junction nucleotides: 6. The CDR3 has 15 amino acids. Per the germline V gene, CDR1 is MNHNS and CDR2 is SASEGT. For the CDR3, the DNA is TGTGCCAGCAGCCTGACAGGGGTCCCTGGAAACACCATATATTTT. Encoded protein: CASSLTGVPGNTIYF.

The V and J genes are TRBV28 and TRBJ2-3; 9 bases are shared with TRBD2. The germline V gene has CDR1 MDHEN and CDR2 SYDVKM. Unmatched junction bases numbered 8, after V lost 8 bases and J lost 5 bases. This CDR3 region has 14 residues. CDR3 sequence reads: CASLRTSAKDTQYF. DNA for the CDR3: TGTGCCAGCCTAAGGACTAGCGCAAAAGATACGCAGTATTTT.

The gene calls are TRBV13 and TRBJ1-1; 7 positions agree with TRBD1. Germline V gene data show CDR1 as PRHDT and CDR2 as FYEKMQ (reference sequence). This CDR3 has 17 residues. V shed 6 bases, J shed 4 bases, and the junction held 17 bases outside the gene matches. The DNA for the CDR3 is TGTGCCAGCAGTTTCGGCGTAAAGGGGGCGCGGGGCACTGAAGCTTTCTTT. Translating gives CASSFGVKGARGTEAFF.

The rearrangement joins TRBV4-1 to TRBJ1-4; maybe TRBD1 (6 bases). Germline CDR1 and CDR2: MGHRA and YSYEKL. Trimming cost V 6 bases and J 7 bases, with 15 bases left between them. The CDR3 is 14 amino acids. The CDR3 reads CASRQGWGSEKLFF. CDR3 nucleotides: TGCGCCAGCAGACAGGGTTGGGGCAGTGAAAAACTGTTTTTT.

The chain employs TRBV10-2 and TRBJ1-6; perhaps TRBD1 as D (5 bases). This CDR3 is 17 amino acids long. Between the trimmed V and J ends, which lost 6 bases and 0 bases, there was a span of 15 bases. The germline gives CDR1 WSHSY, CDR2 SAAADI. The CDR3: CASSPGGGASYNSPLHF. The CDR3 DNA is TGCGCCAGCAGCCCTGGCGGGGGAGCCTCCTATAATTCACCCCTCCACTTT.

The chain has TRBV5-1 and TRBJ2-2; D ambiguous. The germline CDR1 and CDR2 sequences are SGHRS and YFSETQ. This CDR3 contains 14 residues. V lost 0 bases, J lost 7 bases, and 10 bases lay in between. The DNA for the CDR3 is TGCGCCAGCAGCTTGGCTGGGTCAGGCGGGGAGCTGTTTTTT. Protein product: CASSLAGSGGELFF.

The chain is built from TRBV4-1 and TRBJ1-2; no reliable D call. There are 14 residues in the CDR3. Germline V CDR1 and CDR2: MGHRA, YSYEKL. Trimming pared 1 base from V and 6 bases from J, leaving 12 bases between. CDR3 coding DNA: TGCGCCAGCAGCCAAGGTTTCCCGGAGGATGGCTACACCTTC. It is translated as CASSQGFPEDGYTF.

The chain is built from TRBV12-5 and TRBJ2-7; D might be TRBD2 (6 bases). There are 17 residues in the CDR3. Trimming stripped 6 bases from V and 2 bases from J, with 23 bases between. Germline lookup yields CDR1 LGHNT and CDR2 FRNRAP. CDR3 DNA sequence: TGTGCTAGTGGCAACACCTCATTGCTAGCGTACACCTACGAGCAGTACTTC. It encodes CASGNTSLLAYTYEQYF.

The chain recombines TRBV4-1 with TRBJ2-2; weak D call: TRBD2 (7 bases). The CDR3 contains 17 residues. Germline lookup yields CDR1 MGHRA and CDR2 YSYEKL. V was shortened by 2 bases and J by 3 bases, with 16 bases between the two germline ends. The CDR3 protein is CASSQLEGGGHTGELFF. DNA of the CDR3: TGCGCCAGCAGCCAATTAGAGGGCGGGGGCCACACCGGGGAGCTGTTTTTT.

The chain couples TRBV10-2 to TRBJ2-7; 8 nucleotides align to TRBD1. The CDR3 spans 19 residues. V shed 0 bases and J 6 bases; nucleotides not matched to a gene: 19. The germline V gene has CDR1 WSHSY and CDR2 SAAADI. Here the CDR3 reads CASSESTGLQGGLLGEQYF. The CDR3 DNA is TGCGCCAGCAGTGAGTCGACGGGGTTACAGGGGGGATTGCTCGGCGAGCAGTACTTC.

This chain joins TRBV5-4 and TRBJ2-7; 7 nucleotides agree with TRBD2. The germline CDR1 and CDR2 sequences are SGHNT and YYREEE (reference sequence). With 3 bases clipped from V and 4 bases from J, the junction kept 7 bases outside the gene matches. The CDR3 extends over 14 amino acids. Written as DNA, the CDR3 is TGTGCCAGCAGCTCAGCGGGAAAAAATTACGAGCAGTACTTC. It is translated as CASSSAGKNYEQYF.

The chain combines TRBV6-5 with TRBJ2-3; 9 nucleotides match TRBD1. Trimming took 7 bases from V and 3 from J; bases not matched to a gene: 8. Germline-derived CDR1 and CDR2 are MNHEY and SVGAGI. This CDR3 contains 15 residues. CDR3 protein: CASIETGGQTDTQYF. CDR3 nucleotide sequence: TGTGCCAGCATCGAAACAGGGGGCCAGACAGATACGCAGTATTTT.

J is TRBJ2-7 and V is TRBV5-1; 11 positions agree with TRBD2. Trimming at V came to 0 bases and at J to 4 bases, leaving 12 bases not matched to a gene. There are 18 residues in the CDR3. Germline lookup yields CDR1 SGHRS and CDR2 YFSETQ. CDR3 sequence reads: CASSLGSLAGGEEYEQYF. The CDR3 bases are TGCGCCAGCAGCTTGGGGTCCCTAGCGGGGGGAGAAGAATACGAGCAGTACTTC.

This chain joins TRBV13 and TRBJ2-1, with D unclear. Germline loops: CDR1 PRHDT, CDR2 FYEKMQ (reference sequence). Between the trimmed V and J ends, which lost 5 bases and 6 bases, there was a span of 8 bases. This CDR3 comprises 12 residues. The DNA of the CDR3 is TGTGCCAGCAGCCTCCTCGGCAATGAGCAGTTCTTC. This translates into CASSLLGNEQFF.

This CDR3 reads CASSLGGLVEAFF. The CDR3, as DNA: TGTGCCAGCAGCTTAGGTGGGCTGGTTGAAGCTTTCTTT. The chain has TRBV11-2 and TRBJ1-1; no firm D call. The V end lost 1 base, the J end lost 7 bases, and 10 bases lay between the germline ends. This CDR3 has 13 amino acids. Per the germline V gene, CDR1 is SGHAT and CDR2 is FQNNGV. Looking up the rest from reference TRBV11-2 and TRBJ1-1 gives the full variable domain: EAGVAQSPRYKIIEKRQSVAFWCNPISGHATLYWYQQILGQGPKLLIQFQNNGVVDDSQLPKDRFSAERLKGVDSTLKIQPAKLEDSAVYLCASSLGGLVEAFFGQGTRLTVV.

This clone has a single count. This chain joins TRBV27 and TRBJ2-2; 10 bases fit TRBD2. Trimming cost V 5 bases and J 1 base; bases outside gene matches: 7. CDR3 size: 17 residues. Germline lookup yields CDR1 MNHEY and CDR2 SMNVEV (reference sequence). Here the CDR3 DNA reads TGTGCCAGCAGTCCCGGGCTAGCGGGAGTGAACACCGGGGAGCTGTTTTTT. Its protein is CASSPGLAGVNTGELFF.

The J gene is TRBJ2-2, the V gene TRBV7-9; TRBD2 matches at 8 bases. V lost 6 bases and J lost 3; bases outside the gene matches: 9. The CDR3 sequence is 16 residues long. Germline V gene lookup returns CDR1 SEHNR and CDR2 FQNEAQ (reference sequence). In DNA form, the CDR3 reads TGTGCCAGCAGGGACCCCGGGACTAGGGACACCGGGGAGCTGTTTTTT. Translated: CASRDPGTRDTGELFF.

J is TRBJ1-3 and V is TRBV7-2, with D unclear. Germline CDR1 is SGHTA and CDR2 is FQGNSA. This CDR3 comprises 16 residues. V gave up 7 bases and J gave up 2 bases, with 18 bases separating them. CDR3 protein: CASKTSDFPPGNTIYF. The CDR3 bases are TGTGCCAGCAAGACTTCGGACTTTCCTCCTGGAAACACCATATATTTT.

CDR3 nucleotides: TGTGCCAGCAGCACCGACAGAAATCAGCCCCAGCATTTT. Translation gives CASSTDRNQPQHF. The rearrangement links TRBV27 to TRBJ1-5; D is perhaps TRBD1 (5 bases). The CDR3 extends over 13 amino acids. Trimming removed 6 bases from V and 4 bases from J, with 10 bases in between. CDR1 is MNHEY and CDR2 is SMNVEV in the germline V gene (reference sequence).

This sequence joins TRBV28 and TRBJ2-7, with 7 bases aligning to TRBD2. The V gene end was trimmed by 2 bases and the J gene end by 4 bases; junction bases not matched to a gene: 5. The CDR3 has 14 residues. Germline CDR1 MDHEN, CDR2 SYDVKM. The CDR3 coding sequence is TGTGCCAGCAGTTTAGGGGGACTATGGTACGAGCAGTACTTC. As protein: CASSLGGLWYEQYF.

The rearrangement uses TRBV6-6 and TRBJ1-2; no reliable D call. V lost 6 bases to trimming and J lost 0 bases, with 5 bases between them. Germline values: CDR1 MNHNY, CDR2 SVGAGI (reference sequence). The CDR3 consists of 12 residues. As DNA, the CDR3 is TGTGCCAGCAGGTCCGCTAACTATGGCTACACCTTC. Its protein is CASRSANYGYTF.

The chain employs TRBV28 and TRBJ2-3, with D unresolved. Trimming removed 6 bases at V and 0 bases at J, with 19 bases between. CDR3 length equals 17 residues. CDR1 is MDHEN, CDR2 SYDVKM, per germline. The DNA for the CDR3 is TGTGCCAGCAGCTTACTTACCTTTTCACACAGCACAGATACGCAGTATTTT. Translation gives CASSLLTFSHSTDTQYF.